What follows is one T cell receptor (beta chain) and its context. This sample is part of a study of T cell changes during pregnancy in multiple sclerosis. Some clones are missing from TCRdb's copy, which holds only in-frame ones; the method was immunoSEQ multiplex PCR. The table includes some 40,000 clones, 90% detected once. The sequencing here drew on peripheral blood, taken in the second trimester of pregnancy. This TCR was recovered from a female donor in good health, enrolled as a control in a pregnancy study.

Written as DNA, the CDR3 is TGTGCCAGCGGGACAGACTATGGCTACACCTTC. This gives the protein CASGTDYGYTF. The chain joins TRBV6-1 to TRBJ1-2, with 7 bases fitting TRBD1. Germline CDR1 MNHNS, CDR2 SASEGT. The CDR3 extends over 11 amino acids. The trim removed 8 bases at V and 3 bases at J, leaving 0 bases unmatched.